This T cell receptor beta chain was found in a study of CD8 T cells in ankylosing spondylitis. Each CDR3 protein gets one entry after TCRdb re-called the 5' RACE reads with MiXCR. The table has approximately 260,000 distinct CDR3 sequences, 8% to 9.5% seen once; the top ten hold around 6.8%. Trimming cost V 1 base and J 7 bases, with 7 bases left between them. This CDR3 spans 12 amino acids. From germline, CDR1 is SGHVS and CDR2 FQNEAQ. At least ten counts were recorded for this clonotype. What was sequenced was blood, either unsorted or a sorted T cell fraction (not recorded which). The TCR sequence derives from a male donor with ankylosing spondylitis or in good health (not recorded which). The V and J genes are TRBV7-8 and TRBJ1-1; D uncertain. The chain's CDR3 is CASSLDVGEAFF. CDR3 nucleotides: TGTGCCAGCAGCTTAGACGTGGGTGAAGCTTTCTTT.